This record concerns one T cell receptor beta chain sequence. Its antigen is not identified. This entry is derived from a study of cytomegalovirus exposure and HLA in healthy donors. General study points: TCR sequences were mostly rare, though some public TCRs occurred in many donors. High specificity and sensitivity for cytomegalovirus status were reported for the classifier.

This CDR3 contains 16 residues. Deletions cut 3 bases from V and 1 base from J, with 14 bases between. In germline, CDR1 is SGHDT, CDR2 YYEEEE. Separate from the approximately 730-subject first cohort, the approximately 120-subject validation cohort was the one that the donors belonged to. Data came from immunoSEQ multiplex PCR; TCRdb stores just in-frame clones and leaves some out. The sample shows fewer than 200,000 clones, 95% to 96% of them seen only once. The V call is TRBV5-6, the J call TRBJ1-3; possibly TRBD1 for D (5 bases). The sequenced sample consisted of PBMCs. This sequence was found in a woman under 30 in good health and CMV-seronegative. CDR3 sequence (DNA): TGTGCCAGCAGCTCCAGGGCACCCAGATCTGGAAACACCATATATTTT. This encodes CASSSRAPRSGNTIYF. Combining the CDR3 with reference TRBV5-6 and TRBJ1-3 gives the whole variable domain DAGVTQSPTHLIKTRGQQVTLRCSPKSGHDTVSWYQQALGQGPQFIFQYYEEEERQRGNFPDRFSGHQFPNYSSELNVNALLLGDSALYLCASSSRAPRSGNTIYFGEGSWLTVV.